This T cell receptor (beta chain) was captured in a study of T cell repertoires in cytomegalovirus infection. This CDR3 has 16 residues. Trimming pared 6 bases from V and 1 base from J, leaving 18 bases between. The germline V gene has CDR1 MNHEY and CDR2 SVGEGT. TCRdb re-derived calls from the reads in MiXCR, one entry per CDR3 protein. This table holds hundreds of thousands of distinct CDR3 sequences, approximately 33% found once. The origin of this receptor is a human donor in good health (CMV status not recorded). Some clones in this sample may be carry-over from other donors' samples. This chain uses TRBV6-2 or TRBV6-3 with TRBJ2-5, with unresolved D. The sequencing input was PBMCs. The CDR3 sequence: CASSYDTGPPQETQYF. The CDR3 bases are TGTGCCAGCAGCTATGACACCGGACCCCCCCAAGAGACCCAGTACTTC.